This T cell receptor beta chain emerged from a study of identical twins. Findings and caveats of the study: Low generation probability was overrepresented in out-of-frame alpha sequences shared by twins.

TCRdb independently ran MiXCR on the 5' RACE reads; one entry per CDR3 protein. Altogether fewer than 650,000 distinct CDR3 sequences are present, just under 10% being singletons, with the ten largest covering roughly 3%. Details on this clonotype: Antigen specificity is unknown.

The CDR3 consists of 16 residues. V shed 2 bases and J 1 base; nucleotides not matched to a gene: 2. Germline CDR1 reads LNHNV; CDR2 reads YYDKDF (reference sequence). The data were also submitted as part of a second study, on yellow fever vaccine responses in identical twins.

V usage is TRBV15 and J usage is TRBJ2-2, with 9 bases lining up with TRBD2. This receptor was identified in a young woman in good health. The sequenced sample was PBMCs. Here the CDR3 DNA reads TGTGCCACCAGCAGACGGACTAGCGTGAACACCGGGGAGCTGTTTTTT. Translating it yields CATSRRTSVNTGELFF.